The sequence of this T cell receptor beta chain was determined in a study of PD-1 blockade in classical Hodgkin lymphoma. Germline V gives CDR1 MNHEY, CDR2 SVGAGI. V gave up 2 bases and J gave up 6 bases; unmatched junction bases: 6. This CDR3 comprises 15 residues. A note on this clone: The antigen is not known.

Whole-study results and caveats: Partial responders and progressors had significantly lower baseline TCR diversity.

Sequencing was performed with immunoSEQ multiplex PCR; in TCRdb, only in-frame clones are kept and a portion is missing. Among 55,000 to 60,000 clones listed, under 95% were seen once. Every single patient, without exception, relapsed after autologous stem cell transplantation, and brentuximab vedotin exposure varied. Specimen: peripheral blood mononuclear cells (PBMCs), collected before the second cycle of nivolumab. The sequence derives from a human donor with classical Hodgkin lymphoma. The chain links TRBV6-5 to TRBJ2-2; 7 bases are shared with TRBD1. Here the CDR3 DNA reads TGTGCCAGCAGTTACCAAGACAGGGCCGCCGGGGAGCTGTTTTTT. Translated: CASSYQDRAAGELFF.